The 7 T cell receptor beta chains given below trace back to one sample, sequenced in a study of persistence of HIV-infected CD4 T cells. The libraries were made with immunoSEQ version 4 in survey mode. Method: immunoSEQ multiplex PCR; TCRdb's copy keeps in-frame clones and lacks some. The sample records fewer than 40,000 clones, 70% being singletons. An overlapping HIV-1 Gag peptide pool stimulated these cells at approximately 0.91 ug/peptide/mL. Sorting of responding CD4+ T cells relied on upregulated CD40 ligand together with CD69. No antigen has been assigned to these receptors. This material consisted of CD4+ T cells sorted from PBMCs after roughly 19-hour stimulation, taken from a patient who received antiretroviral therapy. All receptors derive from an adult man with HIV who was CMV-seropositive.

V is TRBV27 and J is TRBJ1-2, with D possibly being TRBD1 (6 bases). CDR3 size: 15 residues. The germline gives CDR1 MNHEY, CDR2 SMNVEV (reference sequence). V shed 5 bases and J shed 8 bases, with 21 bases lying between them. CDR3 sequence (DNA): TGTGCCAGCAGTCCAACAGGGTCGTTACTGAAGGGCTACACCTTC. Translating it yields CASSPTGSLLKGYTF.

The chain uses TRBV19 and TRBJ2-1, with 10 bases that match TRBD2. Germline CDR1 reads LNHDA; CDR2 reads SQIVND (reference sequence). CDR3 length: 16 residues. V dropped 6 bases and J dropped 10; count of bases not matched to a gene: 15. CDR3 protein: CASSRLAGGPLEEQFF. The CDR3 nucleotides read TGTGCCAGTAGCCGCTTAGCGGGGGGCCCGTTAGAAGAGCAGTTCTTC.

This chain uses TRBV4-2 with TRBJ1-3, with D perhaps TRBD1 (6 bases). The V gene lost 3 bases and the J gene lost 4 bases, with 10 bases spanning the gap. Germline V lookup: CDR1 LGHNA, CDR2 YNFKEQ. There are 14 residues in the CDR3. CDR3 nucleotide sequence: TGTGCCAGCAGCCAGGGGGCATCCGGAAACACCATATATTTT. This encodes CASSQGASGNTIYF.

The chain employs TRBV7-6 and TRBJ1-1, with D possibly being TRBD1 (5 bases). CDR3 length: 13 amino acids. V lost 6 bases and J 4 bases, leaving 12 bases between the germline ends. Per the germline V gene, CDR1 is SGHVS and CDR2 is FNYEAQ. The CDR3 region is CASRSGQATEAFF. For the CDR3, the DNA is TGTGCCAGCAGATCTGGACAAGCCACTGAAGCTTTCTTT.

This clone was counted a few times. Other DNA sequences in the same sample also yield this CDR3. The CDR3 DNA follows: TGTGCCAGCAGCCCGTCGGGGGCCTCCTACAATGAGCAGTTCTTC. This gives the protein CASSPSGASYNEQFF. The chain couples TRBV3-1 (or the pseudogene TRBV3-2) to TRBJ2-1; the D gene could be TRBD1 or TRBD2 (6 bases each). Germline values: CDR1 LGHDT, CDR2 YNNKEL (reference sequence). The CDR3 length is 15 residues. Trimming stripped 4 bases from V and 0 bases from J, with 10 bases between.

The CDR3 DNA reads as TGTGCCAGCAGGACAGAGCTCTCCTACAATGAGCAGTTCTTC. Residues: CASRTELSYNEQFF. V gene TRBV6-5 combines with J gene TRBJ2-1; D possibly corresponds to TRBD1 (5 bases). Germline CDR1 is MNHEY and CDR2 is SVGAGI. This CDR3 has 14 residues. The V end was cut by 6 bases, the J end by 0 bases, with 9 bases between.

V is TRBV7-6 and J is TRBJ1-4; a weak D match, TRBD1 (6 bases). The CDR3 contains 14 residues. V was pared by 7 bases and J by 2 bases, with 11 bases between. CDR1 is SGHVS and CDR2 is FNYEAQ in the germline V gene. The CDR3 here is CASTARGTNEKLFF. For the CDR3, the DNA is TGTGCCAGCACTGCGAGGGGGACTAATGAAAAACTGTTTTTT.